The 2 T cell receptor beta chains below come from one sample, sequenced in a study of CD8+ T cells in alopecia areata. Markers used for sorting pooled cutaneous lymph node cells were CD4, CD8alpha, NKG2D, NKG2ACE and others. Sequencing used cDNA as its template, made by extracting RNA and reverse transcribing it. Assay: immunoSEQ multiplex PCR; the TCRdb copy retains only in-frame clones and omits some. In total the sample includes 270,000 or so clones, none of them seen once. Sequenced input: CD4+ T cells sorted from a lymph node. Receptors were obtained from a C3H/HeJ mouse with alopecia areata. The mice in this strain carry MHC haplotype H2-k.

This clone was recorded at least ten times. The gene names given are mouse names. The CDR3 end falls 4 residues outside the read, so it is completed with the germline J gene. Other DNA variants within this sample encode the same CDR3. V gene TRBV1 combines with J gene TRBJ2-2, with 9 bases fitting TRBD1. Germline-derived CDR1 and CDR2 are NSQYPW and LRSPGD (reference sequence). The CDR3 runs 15 residues. The V segment lost 4 bases and the J segment 2 bases; nucleotides outside the gene matches: 2. The part of the CDR3 DNA that was read is TGCACCTGCAGTGGAGGACAGGGGAACACCGGG. Encoded protein: CTCSGGQGNTG. The entire CDR3 protein is CTCSGGQGNTGQLYF.

About this clone itself: Mouse gene names apply. With the read ending 4 residues before the CDR3 end, the germline J gene is used to fill in that end. The chain is built from TRBV19 and TRBJ2-3; 9 bases fit TRBD2. V was clipped by 5 bases and J by 1 base; unmatched bases: 5. The CDR3 loop spans 15 amino acids. Germline CDR1 and CDR2: FNHDT and SITEND (reference sequence). Incomplete CDR3 DNA: TGTGCCAGCAGGACTGGGGGAGAGGGTGCAGAA. Protein sequence: CASRTGGEGAE. The full CDR3 protein reads CASRTGGEGAETLYF.